The TCR beta chain under discussion was sequenced for a study of cytomegalovirus exposure and HLA in healthy donors (dated by TCRdb to the late 2010s). Context from the whole study: According to a later analysis, the roughly 120 validation repertoires were produced on the same platform as the 680 or so repertoires of the first cohort. Besides the first cohort of 666 subjects, a separate validation cohort made up of over a hundred different subjects was used. The study aimed to test whether signatures of past pathogen exposure could be identified by cataloging public T cell receptors. To predict cytomegalovirus infection status, the study combined high-throughput TCR immunosequencing, statistical association of individual TCRs with disease status, and machine learning.

The donors were included in the validation cohort of roughly 120 subjects, a group kept apart from the roughly 670-subject first cohort. At the junction V is shortened by 3 bases and J by 2 bases, with 14 bases in between. From a lookup of the germline V gene (reference sequence), CDR1 and CDR2 are SGHNT and YYREEE. Its CDR3 holds 15 amino acids, cysteine through phenylalanine. Only CDR3 DNA remains: 45 bases, in frame from the first base. The library came from the immunoSEQ multiplex PCR assay. Turning to the authors' computational methods: A statistical classification framework was built to diagnose cytomegalovirus status from the catalog of TCR beta chain sequences. The clones in this table, taken by TCRdb from immuneACCESS, are in-frame only. Not every clone is retained; where verified, under half of the shortfall comes from an unresolved V gene, and the cause of the rest is unknown. V and J calls and clone size are as listed in that table; D and trimming were resolved from the DNA. This sample lists around 250,000 clones; nearly 90% were detected once. Under 0.4% of the sample is in the top ten clones.

For this clone: No antigen is known for it. There are no base qualities to consult, and no much larger clone falls within one base.

What the work shows at the level of the full study, not this receptor alone: It was suggested by the authors that the approach could potentially be generalized to other disease states and immunological phenotypes. A later analysis lacked HLA typing for the validation cohort, so it scored co-occurrence in that cohort across all 110 or so repertoires. The study gave a list of 150 to 200 TCR beta chains associated with cytomegalovirus. The classifier was reported to diagnose cytomegalovirus status with high specificity and sensitivity in both the original cohort and the validation cohort. Three of the identified cytomegalovirus-associated TCR beta chains were confirmed in vitro to be specific for cytomegalovirus antigens. Subsequent analysis determined that TCRs grouped into clusters in the first cohort also showed a tendency toward co-occurrence across the 120 validation repertoires, and 85% to 95% of cluster scores exceeded 0. Most TCR sequences were observed very rarely across donors, whereas some public TCRs were present in many individuals.

This TCR was recovered from a woman aged 18 to 35 in good health and CMV-seronegative. The sample comprised PBMCs. The chain is encoded by TRBV5-4 joined to TRBJ1-2, with no D gene named confidently. The bases are TGTGCCAGCAGCTCGAATGAGGCGTTCAACTATGGCTACACCTTC. Protein translation: CASSSNEAFNYGYTF.